This is a list of T cell receptor beta chains from one sample in a study of T cell changes during pregnancy in multiple sclerosis. Generated by immunoSEQ multiplex PCR, the TCRdb table keeps only in-frame clones and is missing some. Counted here are 37,000 or so clones, 90% to 95% occurring once; the ten biggest clones make up approximately 0.47%. The material was CD4+ T cells from peripheral blood mononuclear cells, obtained in the second trimester of pregnancy. All receptors derive from a female donor in good health, enrolled as a control in a pregnancy study. CDR3s include the opening cysteine and the closing phenylalanine or tryptophan. Fields, in order: D gene, clone size, V gene, J gene, CDR3 protein, CDR3 DNA. The D gene is left open where the match is weak. Some rows mark clone size as missing; the rest say once, few, many or name a class of expanded clone.

>TRBD1|NA|TRBV29-1|TRBJ2-2
CSVRGQGSRTGELFF
TGCAGCGTGAGGGGACAGGGGAGTAGGACCGGGGAGCTGTTTTTT
>NA|NA|TRBV9|TRBJ1-1
CASSATMGNTEAFF
TGTGCCAGCAGCGCCACTATGGGGAACACTGAAGCTTTCTTT
>TRBD1|NA|TRBV30|TRBJ2-3
CAWSVPTGGADTQYF
TGTGCCTGGAGTGTACCGACAGGGGGCGCAGATACGCAGTATTTT
>NA|NA|TRBV5-1|TRBJ1-2
CASSLGGGDGYTF
TGCGCCAGCAGCCTGGGGGGAGGAGATGGCTACACCTTC
>NA|few|TRBV4-1|TRBJ2-1
CASSQVLGPYNEQFF
TGCGCCAGCAGCCAAGTTCTGGGCCCCTACAATGAGCAGTTCTTC
>TRBD2|NA|TRBV6-1|TRBJ2-3
CASSGLAGGADTQYF
TGTGCCAGCAGTGGACTAGCGGGGGGGGCAGATACGCAGTATTTT
>NA|NA|TRBV28|TRBJ2-7
CASSPRELGYEQYF
TGTGCCAGCAGCCCTCGGGAGCTGGGGTACGAGCAGTACTTC
>TRBD2|NA|TRBV11-1|TRBJ2-5
CASSSLLAGVETQYF
TGTGCCAGCAGCTCTTTACTAGCGGGAGTGGAGACCCAGTACTTC
>NA|medium-sized|TRBV27|TRBJ1-2
CASSLVAGWGTNYGYTF
TGTGCCAGCAGTTTAGTGGCAGGGTGGGGAACTAACTATGGCTACACCTTC
>NA|few|TRBV18|TRBJ1-2
CASSPTSDGYTF
TGTGCCAGCTCACCAACGAGTGATGGCTACACCTTC
>NA|NA|TRBV14|TRBJ2-5
CASSQELGGLGETQYF
TGTGCCAGCAGCCAAGAACTGGGAGGCCTCGGCGAGACCCAGTACTTC
>TRBD2|NA|TRBV2|TRBJ2-1
CASSEWRGGTNEQFF
TGTGCCAGCAGTGAATGGCGGGGGGGAACTAATGAGCAGTTCTTC
>TRBD2|NA|TRBV25-1|TRBJ2-7
CASRASGTSYEQYF
TGTGCCAGCAGGGCTAGCGGGACCTCCTACGAGCAGTACTTC
>NA|NA|TRBV7-9|TRBJ2-3
CASSLDFRKDTQYF
TGTGCCAGCAGCCTGGACTTCCGAAAAGATACGCAGTATTTT
>NA|once|TRBV27|TRBJ2-2
CASRTRVANTGELFF
TGTGCCAGCAGGACCAGGGTAGCGAACACCGGGGAGCTGTTTTTT
>TRBD2|NA|TRBV9|TRBJ2-1
CASSASVGGSVGEAYNEQFF
TGTGCCAGCAGCGCCTCCGTGGGCGGGAGCGTTGGGGAGGCCTACAATGAGCAGTTCTTC
>TRBD2|once|TRBV7-3|TRBJ2-3
CASSSDPGLYQYF
TGTGCCAGCAGTTCTGATCCGGGACTATACCAGTATTTT
>NA|NA|TRBV6-6|TRBJ1-1
CASNMNTEAFF
TGTGCCAGTAATATGAACACTGAAGCTTTCTTT
>TRBD1|NA|TRBV2|TRBJ1-2
CASQATGTNYGYTF
TGTGCCAGCCAGGCGACAGGGACTAACTATGGCTACACCTTC
>TRBD1|NA|TRBV28|TRBJ2-1
CATLTPGTEHEQFF
TGTGCCACCTTGACCCCCGGGACAGAGCATGAGCAGTTCTTC
>TRBD2|NA|TRBV9|TRBJ2-1
CASSPVGRAHNEQFF
TGTGCCAGCAGCCCCGTAGGGAGGGCCCACAATGAGCAGTTCTTC
>TRBD1|NA|TRBV6-5|TRBJ2-7
CASSYSSTGVEQYF
TGTGCCAGCAGTTACTCCTCGACAGGGGTCGAGCAGTACTTC
>NA|NA|TRBV19|TRBJ2-1
CASSLDRSSYNEQFF
TGTGCCAGTAGCCTGGACAGATCTTCCTACAATGAGCAGTTCTTC
>NA|NA|TRBV7-2|TRBJ2-2
CASRGGINGELFF
TGTGCCAGCAGGGGCGGGATTAACGGGGAGCTGTTTTTT
>NA|NA|TRBV6-4|TRBJ2-2
CASRPGTLTGELFF
TGTGCCAGCAGACCCGGGACACTCACCGGGGAGCTGTTTTTT
>TRBD1|NA|TRBV6-5|TRBJ2-7
CASTGTGGEQYF
TGTGCCAGCACCGGGACAGGGGGCGAGCAGTACTTC
>NA|few|TRBV30|TRBJ1-4
CAWSKGLGGEKLFF
TGTGCCTGGAGTAAGGGGTTGGGGGGTGAAAAACTGTTTTTT
>NA|NA|TRBV5-1|TRBJ2-7
CASSSEVTTYEQYF
TGCGCCAGCAGCTCAGAAGTTACCACCTACGAGCAGTACTTC
>TRBD1|NA|TRBV19|TRBJ1-6
CASSIKTGQGNSPLHF
TGTGCCAGTAGTATCAAAACGGGACAGGGTAATTCACCCCTCCACTTT
>NA|once|TRBV19|TRBJ2-7
CATHGQSGYEQYF
TGTGCCACCCATGGACAGTCCGGGTACGAGCAGTACTTC
>TRBD2|NA|TRBV18|TRBJ2-2
CASSPPGLAGGVRANTGELFF
TGTGCCAGCTCACCACCCGGACTAGCGGGAGGTGTAAGGGCGAACACCGGGGAGCTGTTTTTT
>NA|NA|TRBV2|TRBJ2-7
CASGLNTGSEQYF
TGTGCCAGCGGACTAAACACGGGCTCCGAGCAGTACTTC
>TRBD1|NA|TRBV28|TRBJ1-4
CASSSRGTGYEKLFF
TGTGCCAGCAGTTCCCGAGGGACAGGTTATGAAAAACTGTTTTTT
>NA|NA|TRBV5-1|TRBJ1-3
CASSLAGGETGNTIYF
TGCGCCAGCAGCTTGGCCGGGGGAGAAACCGGAAACACCATATATTTT
>TRBD1|once|TRBV7-8|TRBJ2-1
CASSLGTGLEQFF
TGTGCCAGCAGCTTAGGGACAGGGCTTGAGCAGTTCTTC
>NA|NA|TRBV28|TRBJ2-5
CASDNRGGGEAQYF
TGTGCCAGCGACAATCGAGGGGGGGGAGAGGCCCAGTACTTC
>NA|once|TRBV4-1|TRBJ2-1
CASSQDFRGHSYNEQFF
TGCGCCAGCAGCCAAGATTTCAGGGGTCACTCCTACAATGAGCAGTTCTTC
>TRBD1|NA|TRBV11-2|TRBJ1-2
CASSLSTGVGGYTF
TGTGCCAGCAGCCTATCAACAGGGGTTGGGGGCTACACCTTC
>NA|NA|TRBV6-5|TRBJ1-2
CASTLRSGDYGYTF
TGTGCCAGCACCCTAAGGTCGGGGGACTATGGCTACACCTTC
>NA|NA|TRBV11-1|TRBJ2-1
CASSLVDEQFF
TGTGCCAGCAGCTTAGTAGATGAGCAGTTCTTC
>NA|NA|TRBV7-9|TRBJ2-5
CASSSGVRDTQETQYF
TGTGCCAGCAGCTCAGGGGTCCGGGACACCCAAGAGACCCAGTACTTC
>TRBD2|NA|TRBV9|TRBJ2-1
CASSSGTSGANSYNEQFF
TGTGCCAGCAGCTCCGGGACTAGCGGGGCCAACTCCTACAATGAGCAGTTCTTC
>NA|NA|TRBV9|TRBJ1-4
CASSVAGGGNEKLFF
TGTGCCAGCAGCGTAGCGGGGGGAGGAAATGAAAAACTGTTTTTT
>NA|NA|TRBV2|TRBJ1-2
CASSETGHIGGYTF
TGTGCCAGCAGTGAGACAGGACACATCGGGGGCTACACCTTC